Presented here are 2 T cell receptor beta chains from one specimen sequenced in a study of cytomegalovirus exposure and HLA in healthy donors. The primer mix had 60 Vbeta and 13 Jbeta primers. Profiled with immunoSEQ multiplex PCR; TCRdb holds only in-frame clones, not every one. This sample has about 160,000 clones, with 68% found just once. The sequenced material came from PBMCs. The receptors shown here come from a woman aged 18-29 years in good health and CMV-seropositive.

The chain has TRBV10-1 and TRBJ2-7; D perhaps matches TRBD2 (5 bases). This CDR3 contains 13 residues. Trimming stripped 3 bases from V and 0 bases from J, with 6 bases between. Germline V CDR1 and CDR2: WNHNN, SYGVQD (reference sequence). The CDR3 loop is CASSEGSSYEQYF. The CDR3 DNA is TGCGCCAGCAGTGAAGGGAGCTCCTACGAGCAGTACTTC.

This clone was seen more than once but under ten times. CDR3 nucleotides: TGCGCCAGCAGTGGGACATCCGGGGAGCTGTTTTTT. Its protein is CASSGTSGELFF. V gene TRBV10-1 combines with J gene TRBJ2-2; D may be TRBD1 (5 bases). V was trimmed by 4 bases and J by 6 bases, leaving 6 bases between them. Germline V gene lookup returns CDR1 WNHNN and CDR2 SYGVQD (reference sequence). The CDR3 spans 12 residues.